The following is a T cell receptor (beta chain) sequence with its context. Sequence at one end of the junction differs from germline and may be a read error. With a J-beta primer mix and a sample-barcoded 5' primer, a second PCR ran roughly 6 to 11 cycles. TCRdb ran MiXCR on the 5' RACE reads and lists one entry per CDR3 protein. The data hold 600,000 to 850,000 distinct CDR3 sequences, with around 25% observed a single time. These data come from a study of blood T cells in healthy people across ages. The CDR3 runs to 15 residues. Germline V gene lookup returns CDR1 DFQATT and CDR2 SNEGSKA (reference sequence). The same sample was also studied in work on T cells of mothers and their children.

The rearrangement joins TRBV20-1 to TRBJ2-2; TRBD2 is a possible D gene (6 bases). The sequenced sample consisted of blood. The clonotype originates from a boy under 18 in good health. Written as DNA, the CDR3 is TGCAGTGCTAGAGTGGCCGGCACGAACACCGGGGGGCTGTTTTTT. Protein: CSARVAGTNTGGLFF.